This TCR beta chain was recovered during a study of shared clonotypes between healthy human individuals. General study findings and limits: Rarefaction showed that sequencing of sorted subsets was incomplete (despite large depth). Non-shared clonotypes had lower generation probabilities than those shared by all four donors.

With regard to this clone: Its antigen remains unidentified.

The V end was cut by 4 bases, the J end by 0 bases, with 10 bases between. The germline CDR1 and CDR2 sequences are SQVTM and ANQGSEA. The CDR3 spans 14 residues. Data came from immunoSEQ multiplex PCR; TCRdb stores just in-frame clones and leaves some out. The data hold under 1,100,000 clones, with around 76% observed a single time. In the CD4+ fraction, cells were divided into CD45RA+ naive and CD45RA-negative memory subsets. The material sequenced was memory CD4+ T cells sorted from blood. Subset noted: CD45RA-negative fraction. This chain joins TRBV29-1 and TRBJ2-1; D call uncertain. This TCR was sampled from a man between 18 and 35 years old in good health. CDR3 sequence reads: CSVVWLGSYNEQFF. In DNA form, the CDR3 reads TGCAGCGTTGTCTGGCTGGGCTCCTACAATGAGCAGTTCTTC.